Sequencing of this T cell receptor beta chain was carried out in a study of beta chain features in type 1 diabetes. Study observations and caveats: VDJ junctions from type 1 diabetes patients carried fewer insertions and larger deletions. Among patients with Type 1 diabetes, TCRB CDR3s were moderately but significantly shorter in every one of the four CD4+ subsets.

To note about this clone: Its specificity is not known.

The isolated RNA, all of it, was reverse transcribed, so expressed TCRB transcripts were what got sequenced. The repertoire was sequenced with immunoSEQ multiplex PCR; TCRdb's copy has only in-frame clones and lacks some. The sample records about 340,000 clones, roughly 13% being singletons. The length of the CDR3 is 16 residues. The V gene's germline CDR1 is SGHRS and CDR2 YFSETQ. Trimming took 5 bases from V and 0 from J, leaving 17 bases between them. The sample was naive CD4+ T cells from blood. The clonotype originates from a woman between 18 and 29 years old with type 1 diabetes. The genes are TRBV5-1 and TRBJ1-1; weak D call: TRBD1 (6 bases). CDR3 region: CASRPGGGLMNTEAFF. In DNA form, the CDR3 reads TGCGCCAGCAGGCCCGGGGGGGGGCTAATGAACACTGAAGCTTTCTTT.